The T cell receptor beta chain under discussion was sequenced for a study of shared clonotypes between healthy human individuals. Study background: Plates per donor: three CD4 naive, three CD4 memory, two CD8 naive, one CD8 memory.

Trimming cost V 4 bases and J 5 bases; bases outside gene matches: 12. Germline V gene lookup returns CDR1 SEHNR and CDR2 FQNEAQ (reference sequence). The CDR3 is 18 amino acids. The material for each subset, its genomic DNA, was split evenly across several immunoSEQ plates. Here immunoSEQ multiplex PCR was the method, and the copy in TCRdb shows in-frame clones only, minus some. The top ten clones hold about 1.1% of a sample with millions of clones, about 95% of them seen once. Naive CD8 cells, CD45RO-negative and positively selected for CCR7, excluded terminally differentiated effector memory CD45RA+ cells. About this clone: Its antigen is still unknown.

Study outcomes and limitations: Sample collection involved blood only; tissue repertoires are likely different. Clonotype sharing among donors was thought likely to change with sequencing depth.

V gene TRBV7-9 combines with J gene TRBJ1-5; the match to TRBD1 covers 12 bases. The specimen sequenced was naive CD8+ T cells sorted from blood. This receptor was taken from a man between 18 and 29 years old in good health. CDR3 protein: CASSSGQGARAGDQPQHF. CDR3 nucleotide sequence: TGTGCCAGCAGCTCGGGACAGGGGGCGCGGGCTGGGGATCAGCCCCAGCATTTT.